A selection of T cell receptor beta chains follows, all from one sample in a study of T cells in Graves' hyperthyroidism and ophthalmopathy. TCRdb analysed the multiplex PCR reads with MiXCR anew, one entry per CDR3 protein. The sample holds roughly 110,000 distinct CDR3 sequences, about a sixth seen once. Sample: blood. These receptors came from a woman aged 45-59 years with Graves' hyperthyroidism. The CDR3 runs from the conserved cysteine through the conserved F or W. Each record gives: CDR3 protein, CDR3 DNA, J gene, V gene, clone size, D gene. D genes are given only for firm matches. Not all rows give a size; the values are once, few, many and, for expanded clones, a class.

CDR3aa: CSARDGRVGETQYF; CDR3nt: TGCAGTGCTAGAGATGGCAGGGTCGGGGAGACCCAGTACTTC; j_gene: TRBJ2-5; v_gene: TRBV20-1; abundance: many; d_gene: NA
CDR3aa: CASSQGTSSYEQYF; CDR3nt: TGTGCCAGCAGCCAAGGGACTAGTTCCTACGAGCAGTACTTC; j_gene: TRBJ2-7; v_gene: TRBV3-1; abundance: many; d_gene: TRBD2
CDR3aa: CASSIDKQGNGNQPQHF; CDR3nt: TGTGCCAGTAGTATAGATAAACAGGGAAATGGCAATCAGCCCCAGCATTTT; j_gene: TRBJ1-5; v_gene: TRBV19; abundance: many; d_gene: NA
CDR3aa: CASTASGSTDTQYF; CDR3nt: TGTGCCAGCACTGCTAGCGGGAGCACAGATACGCAGTATTTT; j_gene: TRBJ2-3; v_gene: TRBV28; abundance: once; d_gene: TRBD2
CDR3aa: CAGRSRLAGVTDTQYF; CDR3nt: TGTGCCGGGAGGTCGAGACTAGCGGGAGTAACAGATACGCAGTATTTT; j_gene: TRBJ2-3; v_gene: TRBV28; abundance: NA; d_gene: TRBD2
CDR3aa: CSAAGLAGDDKNIQYF; CDR3nt: TGCAGTGCGGCTGGACTAGCGGGAGACGACAAAAACATTCAGTACTTC; j_gene: TRBJ2-4; v_gene: TRBV20-1; abundance: many; d_gene: TRBD2
CDR3aa: CASSLDPGGYEQYF; CDR3nt: TGTGCCAGCAGCCTCGACCCGGGGGGCTACGAGCAGTACTTC; j_gene: TRBJ2-7; v_gene: TRBV7-3; abundance: NA; d_gene: TRBD2
CDR3aa: CASRRTGQPAGYTF; CDR3nt: TGTGCCAGCAGGCGGACTGGACAGCCGGCGGGCTACACCTTC; j_gene: TRBJ1-2; v_gene: TRBV27; abundance: many; d_gene: NA
CDR3aa: CASSLPAPNYGYTF; CDR3nt: TGCGCCAGCAGCTTGCCAGCCCCTAACTATGGCTACACCTTC; j_gene: TRBJ1-2; v_gene: TRBV5-1; abundance: many; d_gene: NA
CDR3aa: CASSQTGAGTEAFF; CDR3nt: TGTGCCAGCAGTCAGACAGGGGCCGGAACTGAAGCTTTCTTT; j_gene: TRBJ1-1; v_gene: TRBV12-3/TRBV12-4; abundance: NA; d_gene: TRBD1
CDR3aa: CASTHRKGGLDNQPQHF; CDR3nt: TGTGCCAGCACCCACCGGAAAGGGGGCCTGGACAATCAGCCCCAGCATTTT; j_gene: TRBJ1-5; v_gene: TRBV6-1; abundance: many; d_gene: TRBD1
CDR3aa: CSARGNRGEKLFF; CDR3nt: TGCAGTGCTAGAGGCAATAGGGGGGAAAAACTGTTTTTT; j_gene: TRBJ1-4; v_gene: TRBV20-1; abundance: NA; d_gene: NA